Described below is a single T cell receptor beta chain sequence and its context. Germline V CDR1 and CDR2: LGHNA, YSLEER. The CDR3 totals 13 residues. Trimming shortened V by 7 bases and J by 1 base, and 9 bases separated the two germline ends. This entry is derived from a study of shared clonotypes between healthy human individuals. Profiled with immunoSEQ multiplex PCR; TCRdb holds only in-frame clones, not every one. The sample lists about 2.5 million clones; under 95% were seen once. The V and J genes are TRBV4-3 and TRBJ2-3; possibly TRBD1 for D (6 bases). Specimen: naive CD4+ T cells from PBMCs. Subset defined: CD45RA+ positively selected. This sequence originates from a man between 18 and 35 years old in good health. Some clones in this sample may be carry-over from other donors' samples. The DNA of the CDR3 is TGCGCCAGCACCCACAGGGGCACAGATACGCAGTATTTT. Translation gives CASTHRGTDTQYF.